This T cell receptor (beta chain) originates from a study of T cells in Graves' hyperthyroidism and ophthalmopathy. V lost 10 bases and J 0 bases, leaving 16 bases between the germline ends. The CDR3 contains 15 residues. From RNA transcripts, TCR beta CDR3 regions were amplified. The primer set for the first-round RT-PCR of the TCR CDR3 was HTBI. TCRdb called the multiplex PCR reads again in MiXCR, with one record for every CDR3 protein. The sample records 750,000 to 950,000 distinct CDR3 sequences, roughly 40% being singletons. The sequencing input was blood. This rearrangement joins TRBV12-3 or TRBV12-4 to TRBJ1-3; tentatively, D is TRBD1 (5 bases). The source of this sequence is a man younger than 35 with Graves' hyperthyroidism. CDR3 region: CATVVGPHSGNTIYF. Here the CDR3 DNA reads TGTGCCACCGTCGTGGGACCGCACTCTGGAAACACCATATATTTT.